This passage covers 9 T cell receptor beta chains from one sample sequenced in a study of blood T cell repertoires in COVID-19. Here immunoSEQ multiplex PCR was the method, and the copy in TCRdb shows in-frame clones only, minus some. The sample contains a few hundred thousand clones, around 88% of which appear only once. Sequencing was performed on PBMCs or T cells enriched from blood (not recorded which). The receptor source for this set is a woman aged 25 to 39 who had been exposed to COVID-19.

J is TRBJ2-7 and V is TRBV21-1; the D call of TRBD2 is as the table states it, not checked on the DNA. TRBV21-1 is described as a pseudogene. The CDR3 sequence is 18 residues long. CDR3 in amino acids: CASSKGGLGRGPFWEQYF. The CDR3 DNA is TGTGCCAGCAGCAAAGGGGGCCTCGGGCGGGGGCCTTTCTGGGAGCAGTACTTC.

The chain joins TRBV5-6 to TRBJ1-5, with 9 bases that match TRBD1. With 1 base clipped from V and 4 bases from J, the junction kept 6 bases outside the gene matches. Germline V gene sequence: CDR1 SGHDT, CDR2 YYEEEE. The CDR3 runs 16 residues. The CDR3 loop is CASSLTGTGINQPQHF. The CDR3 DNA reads TGTGCCAGCAGCTTGACCGGGACAGGGATAAATCAGCCCCAGCATTTT. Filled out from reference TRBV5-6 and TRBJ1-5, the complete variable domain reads DAGVTQSPTHLIKTRGQQVTLRCSPKSGHDTVSWYQQALGQGPQFIFQYYEEEERQRGNFPDRFSGHQFPNYSSELNVNALLLGDSALYLCASSLTGTGINQPQHFGDGTRLSIL.

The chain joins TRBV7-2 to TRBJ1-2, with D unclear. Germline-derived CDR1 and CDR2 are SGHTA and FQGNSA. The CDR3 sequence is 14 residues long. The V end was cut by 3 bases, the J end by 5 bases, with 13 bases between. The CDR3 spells CASSLVPGEYGYTF. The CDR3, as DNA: TGTGCCAGCAGCTTGGTTCCGGGAGAGTATGGCTACACCTTC.

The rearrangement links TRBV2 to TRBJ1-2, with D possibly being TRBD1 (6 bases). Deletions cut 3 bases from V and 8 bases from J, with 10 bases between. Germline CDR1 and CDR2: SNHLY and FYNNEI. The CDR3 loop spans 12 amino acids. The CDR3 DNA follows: TGTGCCAGCAGTGATCGAGACAGGGGCTACACCTTC. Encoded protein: CASSDRDRGYTF. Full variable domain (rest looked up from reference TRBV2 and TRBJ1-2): EPEVTQTPSHQVTQMGQEVILRCVPISNHLYFYWYRQILGQKVEFLVSFYNNEISEKSEIFDDQFSVERPDGSNFTLKIRSTKLEDSAMYFCASSDRDRGYTFGSGTRLTVV.

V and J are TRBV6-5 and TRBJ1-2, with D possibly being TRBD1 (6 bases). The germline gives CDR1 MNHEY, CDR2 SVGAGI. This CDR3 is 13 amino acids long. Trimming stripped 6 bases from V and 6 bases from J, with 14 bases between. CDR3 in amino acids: CASRRGGADGYTF. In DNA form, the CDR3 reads TGTGCCAGCAGGCGGGGGGGGGCTGATGGCTACACCTTC.

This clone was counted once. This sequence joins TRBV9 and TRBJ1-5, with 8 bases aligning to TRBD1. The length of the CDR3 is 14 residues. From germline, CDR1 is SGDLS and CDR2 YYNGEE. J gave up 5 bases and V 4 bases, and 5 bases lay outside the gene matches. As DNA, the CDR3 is TGTGCCAGCAGCTACGGGACAGGAGATCAGCCCCAGCATTTT. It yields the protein CASSYGTGDQPQHF.

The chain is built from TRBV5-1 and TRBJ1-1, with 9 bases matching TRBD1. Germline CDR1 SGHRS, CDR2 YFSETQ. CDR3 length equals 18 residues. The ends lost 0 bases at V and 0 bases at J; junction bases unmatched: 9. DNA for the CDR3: TGCGCCAGCAGCTTGGCCACGGGACAGGGTGACTTGAACACTGAAGCTTTCTTT. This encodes CASSLATGQGDLNTEAFF.

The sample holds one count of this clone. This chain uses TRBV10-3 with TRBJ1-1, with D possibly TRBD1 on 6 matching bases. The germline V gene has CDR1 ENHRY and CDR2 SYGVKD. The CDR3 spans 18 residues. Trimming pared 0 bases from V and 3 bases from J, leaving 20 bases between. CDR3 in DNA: TGTGCCATCAGTGAGTCACTAGGCGGGGGGCGCGAGGACACTGAAGCTTTCTTT. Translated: CAISESLGGGREDTEAFF.

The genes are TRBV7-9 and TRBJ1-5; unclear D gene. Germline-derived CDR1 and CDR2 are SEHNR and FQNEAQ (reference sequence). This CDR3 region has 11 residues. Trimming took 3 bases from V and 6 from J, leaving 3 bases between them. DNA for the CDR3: TGTGCCAGCAGCTTCGTTCAGCCCCAGCATTTT. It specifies CASSFVQPQHF.